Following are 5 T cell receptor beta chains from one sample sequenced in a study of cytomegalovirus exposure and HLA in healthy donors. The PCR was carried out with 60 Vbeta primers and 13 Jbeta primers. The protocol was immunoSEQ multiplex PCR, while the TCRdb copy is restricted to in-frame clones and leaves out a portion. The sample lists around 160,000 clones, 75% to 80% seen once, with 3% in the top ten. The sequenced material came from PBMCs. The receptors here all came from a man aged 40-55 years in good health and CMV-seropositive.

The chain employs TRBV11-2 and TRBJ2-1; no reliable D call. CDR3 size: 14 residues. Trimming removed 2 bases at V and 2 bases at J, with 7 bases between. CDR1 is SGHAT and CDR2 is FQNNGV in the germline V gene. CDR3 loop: CASSLRVAYNEQFF. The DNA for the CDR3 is TGTGCCAGCAGCTTACGTGTTGCCTACAATGAGCAGTTCTTC.

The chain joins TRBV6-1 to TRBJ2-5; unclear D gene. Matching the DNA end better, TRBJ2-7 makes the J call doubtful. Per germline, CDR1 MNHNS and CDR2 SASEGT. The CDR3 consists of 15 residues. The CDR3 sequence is CASSESPGLTYEQYF. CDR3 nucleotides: TGTGCCAGCAGTGAATCCCCAGGCCTCACCTACGAGCAGTACTTC.

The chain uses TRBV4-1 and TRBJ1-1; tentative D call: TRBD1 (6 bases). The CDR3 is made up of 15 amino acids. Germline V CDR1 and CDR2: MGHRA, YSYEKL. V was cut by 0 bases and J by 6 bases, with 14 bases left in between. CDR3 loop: CASSQEHRVLAEAFF. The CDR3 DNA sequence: TGCGCCAGCAGCCAAGAGCACAGGGTTCTGGCTGAAGCTTTCTTT.

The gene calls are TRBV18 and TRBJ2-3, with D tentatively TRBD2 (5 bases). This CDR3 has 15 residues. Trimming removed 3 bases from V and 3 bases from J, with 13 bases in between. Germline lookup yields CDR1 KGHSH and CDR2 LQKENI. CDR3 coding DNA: TGTGCCAGCTCACCGAAGCAGGAGGCGACAGATACGCAGTATTTT. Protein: CASSPKQEATDTQYF.

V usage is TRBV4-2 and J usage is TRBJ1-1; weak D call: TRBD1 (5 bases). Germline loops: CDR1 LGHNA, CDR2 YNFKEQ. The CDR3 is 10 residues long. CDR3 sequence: CQGRKTEAFF. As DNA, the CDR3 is TGTCAGGGTCGAAAAACTGAAGCTTTCTTT.